Listed below are T cell receptor beta chains from one sample, sequenced in a study of blood T cell repertoires in COVID-19. The protocol was immunoSEQ multiplex PCR, while the TCRdb copy is restricted to in-frame clones and leaves out a portion. The sample carries 250,000 to 300,000 clones, around 86% recorded once. What was sequenced was PBMCs or T cells enriched from blood (not recorded which). These receptors were taken from a woman in her thirties or forties who had recovered from COVID-19. Both conserved end residues are part of each CDR3. The order of the fields is D gene, J gene, V gene, CDR3 length, clone size, CDR3 protein, CDR3 DNA. D genes are given only for firm matches. Some rows mark clone size as missing; the rest say once, few, many or name a class of expanded clone.

>.|TRBJ1-1|TRBV5-1|13|.
CASSLVSDTEAFF
TGCGCCAGCAGCTTGGTGTCAGACACTGAAGCTTTCTTT
>TRBD2|TRBJ2-1|TRBV9|15|.
CASSATSGVYNEQFF
TGTGCCAGCAGCGCAACTAGCGGGGTCTACAATGAGCAGTTCTTC
>TRBD2|TRBJ2-7|TRBV28|13|once
CASSRLARYEQYF
TGTGCCAGCAGCCGACTAGCACGGTACGAGCAGTACTTC
>TRBD1|TRBJ1-1|TRBV5-1|15|once
CASSFRPTGDTEAFF
TGCGCCAGCAGCTTTAGACCGACAGGGGACACTGAAGCTTTCTTT
>TRBD2|TRBJ2-1|TRBV30|16|.
CAWLRASGLQIGEQFF
TGTGCCTGGTTAAGGGCTAGCGGACTTCAAATCGGTGAGCAGTTCTTC
>.|TRBJ1-1|TRBV6-5|16|once
CASSYGRATRNTEAFF
TGTGCCAGCAGTTACGGCAGGGCTACAAGGAACACTGAAGCTTTCTTT
>.|TRBJ2-7|TRBV7-9|13|.
CASSLLAAHEQYF
TGTGCCAGCAGCTTATTAGCGGCACACGAGCAGTACTTC
>.|TRBJ2-7|TRBV3-1/TRBV3-2|14|.
CASSPGAGFGEQYF
TGTGCCAGCAGCCCTGGGGCAGGCTTCGGCGAGCAGTACTTC
>.|TRBJ2-7|TRBV19|14|.
CASSIDRTGWGQYF
TGTGCCAGTAGTATAGATCGGACTGGATGGGGGCAGTACTTC
>TRBD1|TRBJ1-2|TRBV2|15|.
CASRRGGQGADGYTF
TGTGCCAGCAGACGGGGGGGACAGGGGGCTGATGGCTACACCTTC
>TRBD1|TRBJ1-2|TRBV29-1|16|.
CSVEDPTRGLGYGYTF
TGCAGCGTTGAAGATCCAACCAGGGGGCTAGGATATGGCTACACCTTC
>.|TRBJ1-6|TRBV9|13|few
CASNPGDNSPLHF
TGTGCCAGCAACCCAGGCGATAATTCACCCCTCCACTTT
>.|TRBJ2-6|TRBV12-3/TRBV12-4|13|.
CASSNSGANVLTF
TGTGCCAGCAGCAATTCTGGGGCCAACGTCCTGACTTTC
>TRBD2|TRBJ2-2|TRBV9|18|once
CASSTTGLAHSNTGELFF
TGTGCCAGCAGCACGACGGGACTAGCGCATTCGAACACCGGGGAGCTGTTTTTT
>TRBD2|TRBJ2-5|TRBV5-4|16|once
CASSTLTSGGFKTQYF
TGTGCCAGCAGCACCTTGACTAGCGGGGGATTTAAGACCCAGTACTTC
>TRBD1|TRBJ2-5|TRBV29-1|14|few
CSVRTGSIPETQYF
TGCAGCGTCAGGACAGGGAGTATCCCGGAGACCCAGTACTTC
>TRBD2|TRBJ2-7|TRBV29-1|12|.
CSVLAGVREQYF
TGCAGCGTCCTAGCGGGAGTGAGAGAGCAGTACTTC
>TRBD2|TRBJ2-1|TRBV7-2|14|.
CASSLSGMENEQFF
TGTGCCAGCAGCCTAAGCGGGATGGAAAATGAGCAGTTCTTC
>TRBD1|TRBJ2-5|TRBV18|16|.
CASSPLARDSQETQYF
TGTGCCAGCTCCCCTCTAGCCCGGGACAGCCAAGAGACCCAGTACTTC
>TRBD2|TRBJ2-1|TRBV7-3|16|.
CASSLVPSGGPNEQFF
TGTGCCAGCAGCTTAGTTCCTAGCGGGGGCCCTAATGAGCAGTTCTTC
>TRBD1|TRBJ1-5|TRBV7-9|13|.
CASSSQGDQPQHF
TGTGCCAGCAGCTCCCAGGGGGATCAGCCCCAGCATTTT
>.|TRBJ1-1|TRBV5-4|13|.
CASSRGGGTEAFF
TGTGCCAGCAGCCGCGGGGGAGGCACTGAAGCTTTCTTT
>.|TRBJ1-2|TRBV29-1|12|few
CSVDRVGYGYTF
TGCAGCGTTGACAGGGTGGGGTATGGCTACACCTTC
>.|TRBJ2-1|TRBV5-1|15|.
CASSLAPGSNNEQFF
TGCGCCAGCAGCTTGGCCCCAGGGTCTAACAATGAGCAGTTCTTC
>.|TRBJ2-2|TRBV5-1|15|.
CASSPRVGEAGELFF
TGCGCCAGCAGCCCCCGCGTGGGTGAGGCCGGGGAGCTGTTTTTT
>.|TRBJ2-7|TRBV7-2|14|.
CASSISGPGYEQYF
TGTGCCAGCAGCATCAGCGGCCCGGGGTACGAGCAGTACTTC
>TRBD1|TRBJ1-2|TRBV27|13|.
CASSLTGSDGYTF
TGTGCCAGCAGTTTGACAGGGAGCGATGGCTACACCTTC
>.|TRBJ1-1|TRBV27|14|once
CASSLTQGNTEAFF
TGTGCCAGCAGTTTAACCCAGGGGAACACTGAAGCTTTCTTT
>.|TRBJ1-5|TRBV28|16|.
CASSSHAGGYGQPQHF
TGTGCCAGCAGTTCCCATGCCGGAGGCTACGGTCAGCCCCAGCATTTT
>.|TRBJ2-1|TRBV30|13|.
CAWSSMTDWEQFF
TGTGCCTGGAGTTCCATGACCGACTGGGAGCAGTTCTTC
>.|TRBJ2-2|TRBV6-5|14|.
CASSYDGRFGELFF
TGTGCCAGCAGTTACGACGGGAGATTCGGGGAGCTGTTTTTT
>.|TRBJ2-1|TRBV5-6|13|.
CASSPSSYNEQFF
TGTGCCAGCAGCCCGAGCTCCTACAATGAGCAGTTCTTC
>.|TRBJ2-1|TRBV7-2|15|.
CASSPLPLSYNEQFF
TGTGCCAGCAGCCCCCTCCCCTTGTCCTACAATGAGCAGTTCTTC
>.|TRBJ2-3|TRBV7-3|16|few
CASSLNGGGGTDTQYF
TGTGCCAGCAGCTTAAATGGGGGAGGCGGCACAGATACGCAGTATTTT
>.|TRBJ2-5|TRBV10-1|13|once
CASSNLGGETQYF
TGCGCCAGCAGTAATCTGGGGGGAGAGACCCAGTACTTC
>TRBD1|TRBJ2-7|TRBV20-1|15|.
CSASHGTGGSYEQYF
TGCAGTGCTAGTCATGGGACAGGGGGCTCCTACGAGCAGTACTTC
>.|TRBJ1-6|TRBV19|15|.
CASSAPGQTNSPLHF
TGTGCCAGTAGTGCCCCCGGACAGACGAATTCACCCCTCCACTTT
>.|TRBJ2-5|TRBV4-1|13|.
CASSPTWTETQYF
TGCGCCAGCAGCCCTACCTGGACTGAGACCCAGTACTTC
>TRBD1|TRBJ1-1|TRBV5-1|14|.
CASSGGQGNTEAFF
TGCGCCAGCAGCGGTGGACAGGGGAACACTGAAGCTTTCTTT
>.|TRBJ2-1|TRBV6-2/TRBV6-3|15|.
CASSTPESSYNEQFF
TGTGCCAGCAGTACCCCCGAGAGCTCCTACAATGAGCAGTTCTTC
>.|TRBJ2-5|TRBV30|12|few
CAWTRGQETQYF
TGTGCCTGGACGAGAGGACAAGAGACCCAGTACTTC
>.|TRBJ1-2|TRBV5-4|15|.
CASSLDRSSGYGYTF
TGTGCCAGCAGCCTCGACAGAAGCTCAGGCTATGGCTACACCTTC
>.|TRBJ1-2|TRBV7-9|12|.
CASSLNGGGYTF
TGTGCCAGCAGCTTAAACGGCGGAGGCTACACCTTC
>TRBD1|TRBJ2-7|TRBV5-1|14|.
CASSLGQGDYEQYF
TGCGCCAGCAGCTTGGGACAGGGGGACTACGAGCAGTACTTC
>TRBD1|TRBJ1-1|TRBV27|13|.
CASSLYRGTEAFF
TGTGCCAGCAGTCTATACAGGGGAACTGAAGCTTTCTTT
>.|TRBJ1-1|TRBV27|14|once
CASSFLLGGTEAFF
TGTGCCAGCAGTTTTCTTTTGGGGGGCACTGAAGCTTTCTTT
>.|TRBJ1-1|TRBV19|15|.
CASSIGRGANTEAFF
TGTGCCAGTAGTATAGGCCGGGGTGCGAACACTGAAGCTTTCTTT
>.|TRBJ1-1|TRBV18|16|.
CASSPANRSLNTEAFF
TGTGCCAGCTCACCCGCGAATCGGTCATTGAACACTGAAGCTTTCTTT
>TRBD2|TRBJ2-1|TRBV27|17|.
CASSSPGLANDYSEQFF
TGTGCCAGCAGTTCCCCGGGACTAGCTAACGATTATAGTGAGCAGTTCTTC
>.|TRBJ2-3|TRBV27|11|.
CASTRSDTQYF
TGTGCCAGCACCAGGTCGGATACGCAGTATTTT
>TRBD1|TRBJ1-1|TRBV5-1|16|.
CASSLTLQGAGHEAFF
TGCGCCAGCAGTTTAACCCTACAGGGGGCAGGCCATGAAGCTTTCTTT
>.|TRBJ2-7|TRBV3-1/TRBV3-2|13|.
CASSQGWGVEQYF
TGTGCCAGCAGCCAAGGGTGGGGAGTCGAGCAGTACTTC
>.|TRBJ1-2|TRBV7-9|17|.
CASSPLADTRPAYGYTF
TGTGCCAGCAGCCCGCTCGCAGACACCCGCCCGGCCTATGGCTACACCTTC
>TRBD2|TRBJ2-1|TRBV9|15|.
CASSSRGLAGNEQFF
TGTGCCAGCAGCTCTAGAGGACTAGCGGGCAATGAGCAGTTCTTC
>TRBD1|TRBJ1-6|TRBV9|16|.
CASSAQGSPVNSPLHF
TGTGCCAGCAGCGCACAGGGGTCCCCAGTTAATTCACCCCTCCACTTT
>TRBD1|TRBJ2-2|TRBV27|14|.
CASRRTGPGGELFF
TGTGCCAGCAGACGGACAGGTCCGGGGGGGGAGCTGTTTTTT
>TRBD2|TRBJ2-5|TRBV5-1|14|.
CASKELAGGETQYF
TGCGCCAGCAAAGAATTAGCGGGAGGAGAGACCCAGTACTTC
>.|TRBJ2-4|TRBV7-9|13|.
CASSDPAGDIQYF
TGTGCCAGCAGCGACCCGGCCGGGGACATTCAGTACTTC
>.|TRBJ2-7|TRBV20-1|13|.
CSASGGVVFEQYF
TGCAGTGCTAGTGGCGGGGTGGTTTTTGAGCAGTACTTC